This T cell receptor beta chain is from a study of blood T cells in healthy people across ages. Turning to the study itself: About one barcoded beta molecule per two T cells was the capture yield of template switching.

The donors, aged about 6 to 90, were healthy Caucasians from Russia. Each donor's blood draw was approximately 10 milliliters of peripheral blood. Primed by a sample-barcoded 5' primer and a J-beta primer mix, a second PCR proceeded for about 6 to 11 cycles. One entry per CDR3 protein, called by TCRdb with MiXCR from the 5' RACE reads. Altogether around 1,600,000 distinct CDR3 sequences are present, roughly 43% being singletons, with the ten largest covering about 3.8%. Germline CDR1 and CDR2: SEHNR and FQNEAQ (reference sequence). CDR3 length: 12 residues. The germline V and J ends were trimmed by 3 bases and 3 bases, with 5 bases remaining between them.

The genes are TRBV7-9 and TRBJ1-1, with no clear D. What was sequenced was blood. This TCR was sampled from a woman aged 18-29 years in good health. The CDR3, as DNA: TGTGCCAGCAGCTTTGATTACACTGAAGCTTTCTTT. This translates into CASSFDYTEAFF.